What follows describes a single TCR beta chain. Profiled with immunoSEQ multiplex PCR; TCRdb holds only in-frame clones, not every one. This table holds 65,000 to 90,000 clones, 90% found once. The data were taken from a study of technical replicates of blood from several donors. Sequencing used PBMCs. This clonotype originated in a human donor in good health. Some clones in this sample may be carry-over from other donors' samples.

The CDR3 DNA reads TGTGCTCGCAATCTGGGCGGGGGGGGCACAGATACGCAGTATTTT. It codes for CARNLGGGGTDTQYF. The chain joins TRBV30 to TRBJ2-3; 9 nucleotides match TRBD2. Germline V lookup: CDR1 GTSNPN, CDR2 SVGIG (reference sequence). The CDR3 runs to 15 residues.